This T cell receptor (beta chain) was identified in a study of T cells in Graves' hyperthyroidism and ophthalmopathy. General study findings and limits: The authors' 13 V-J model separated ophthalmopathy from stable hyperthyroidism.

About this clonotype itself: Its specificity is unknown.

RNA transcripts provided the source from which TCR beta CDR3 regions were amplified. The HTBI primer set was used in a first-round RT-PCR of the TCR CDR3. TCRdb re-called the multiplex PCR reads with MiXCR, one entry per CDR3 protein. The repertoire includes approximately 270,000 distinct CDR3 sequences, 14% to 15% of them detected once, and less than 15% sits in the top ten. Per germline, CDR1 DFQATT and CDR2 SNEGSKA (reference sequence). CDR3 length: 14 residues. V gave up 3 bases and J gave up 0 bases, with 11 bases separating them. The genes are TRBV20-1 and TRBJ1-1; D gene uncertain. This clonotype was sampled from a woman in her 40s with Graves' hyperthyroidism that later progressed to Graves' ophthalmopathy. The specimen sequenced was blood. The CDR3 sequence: CSARPGRMNTEAFF. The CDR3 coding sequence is TGCAGTGCTAGGCCAGGACGGATGAACACTGAAGCTTTCTTT.